This TCR beta chain derives from a study of technical replicates of blood from several donors. The CDR3 contains 12 residues. Trimming pared 1 base from V and 4 bases from J, leaving 2 bases between. CDR1 LGHNT and CDR2 FRNRAP come from the germline V gene. Measured with immunoSEQ multiplex PCR; TCRdb has only the in-frame clones, and not every one. Seen here are tens of thousands of clones, approximately 95% observed once, and the top ten hold roughly 0.28%. The source of this sequence is a human donor in good health. This chain joins TRBV12-5 and TRBJ1-5; D is ambiguous. The sequenced material came from T cells isolated from PBMCs. The CDR3 loop is CASGLANQPQHF. The CDR3 region has the DNA TGTGCTAGTGGTTTGGCAAATCAGCCCCAGCATTTT.